This T cell receptor beta chain was documented in a study of T cell repertoires in cytomegalovirus infection. Findings of the study overall: Dominating the ex vivo response were TCR beta clonotypes that were CMV-specific and HLA-C-restricted.

TCRdb analysed the reads with MiXCR anew, one entry per CDR3 protein. Found here are some 600,000 distinct CDR3 sequences, roughly a quarter of them singletons; the top ten hold roughly 8%. Regarding this clonotype: Its antigen is still unknown.

This CDR3 spans 17 amino acids. Germline CDR1 and CDR2: MNHEY and SVGAGI. Between the trimmed V and J ends, which lost 2 bases and 2 bases, there was a span of 17 bases. The sequenced sample was CD8+ T cells from PBMCs. The rearrangement links TRBV6-5 to TRBJ2-3; D remains ambiguous. The clonotype comes from a human donor in good health (CMV status not recorded). Some clones in this sample may be carry-over from other donors' samples. In DNA, the CDR3 is TGTGCCAGCAGTTACGAGTTTGCGGTTGGGCTCACAGATACGCAGTATTTT. This codes for CASSYEFAVGLTDTQYF.